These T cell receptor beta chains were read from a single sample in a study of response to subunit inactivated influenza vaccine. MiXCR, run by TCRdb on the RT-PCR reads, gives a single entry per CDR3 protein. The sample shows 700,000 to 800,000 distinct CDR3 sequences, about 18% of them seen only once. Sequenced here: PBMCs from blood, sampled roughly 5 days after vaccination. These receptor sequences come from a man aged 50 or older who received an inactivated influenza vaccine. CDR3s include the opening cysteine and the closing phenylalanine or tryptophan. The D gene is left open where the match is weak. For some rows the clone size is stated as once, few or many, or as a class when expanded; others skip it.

cdr3_aa: CASSVPGQGRRQETQYF; cdr3_nt: TGTGCCAGCAGCGTCCCGGGACAGGGGCGTAGGCAAGAGACCCAGTACTTC; j_call: TRBJ2-5; v_call: TRBV11-1; clone_size: NA; d_call: TRBD1
cdr3_aa: CASSLALGTDYGYTF; cdr3_nt: TGCGCCAGCAGCTTGGCCCTCGGGACCGACTATGGCTACACCTTC; j_call: TRBJ1-2; v_call: TRBV5-1; clone_size: NA; d_call: NA
cdr3_aa: CASSQDRASGGGETQYF; cdr3_nt: TGCGCCAGCAGCCAAGATAGGGCTAGCGGGGGAGGAGAGACCCAGTACTTC; j_call: TRBJ2-5; v_call: TRBV4-1; clone_size: few; d_call: TRBD2
cdr3_aa: CASSLERGYSQFSNYGYTF; cdr3_nt: TGTGCCAGCAGTTTAGAAAGGGGGTACAGCCAGTTTTCTAACTATGGCTACACCTTC; j_call: TRBJ1-2; v_call: TRBV12-3/TRBV12-4; clone_size: NA; d_call: NA
cdr3_aa: CASRRTSGATGELFF; cdr3_nt: TGCGCCAGCAGGCGGACTAGCGGGGCCACCGGGGAGCTGTTTTTT; j_call: TRBJ2-2; v_call: TRBV5-1; clone_size: NA; d_call: TRBD2
cdr3_aa: CSARTPSGKQETQYF; cdr3_nt: TGCAGTGCTAGGACCCCTAGCGGGAAACAAGAGACCCAGTACTTC; j_call: TRBJ2-5; v_call: TRBV20-1; clone_size: NA; d_call: TRBD2
cdr3_aa: CATHPSGGDTGELFF; cdr3_nt: TGTGCCACCCACCCTAGCGGGGGTGACACCGGGGAGCTGTTTTTT; j_call: TRBJ2-2; v_call: TRBV10-3; clone_size: NA; d_call: TRBD2
cdr3_aa: CASSFSAGGGKTQYF; cdr3_nt: TGTGCCAGCAGTTTTTCTGCGGGGGGCGGGAAGACCCAGTACTTC; j_call: TRBJ2-5; v_call: TRBV12-3/TRBV12-4; clone_size: NA; d_call: TRBD2
cdr3_aa: CSARGPWRTEYNEQFF; cdr3_nt: TGCAGTGCTAGAGGGCCTTGGAGGACCGAATACAATGAGCAGTTCTTC; j_call: TRBJ2-1; v_call: TRBV20-1; clone_size: few; d_call: NA
cdr3_aa: CASSYPTIGDGYTF; cdr3_nt: TGTGCCAGCAGTTACCCTACTATAGGAGATGGCTACACCTTC; j_call: TRBJ1-2; v_call: TRBV6-2/TRBV6-3; clone_size: NA; d_call: NA
cdr3_aa: CASSRTGTESYNEQFF; cdr3_nt: TGCGCCAGCAGTCGGACAGGGACGGAGTCCTACAATGAGCAGTTCTTC; j_call: TRBJ2-1; v_call: TRBV5-1; clone_size: few; d_call: TRBD1
cdr3_aa: CSARSSLLPDTQYF; cdr3_nt: TGCAGTGCTAGATCTAGTCTCCTTCCTGACACGCAGTATTTT; j_call: TRBJ2-3; v_call: TRBV20-1; clone_size: few; d_call: NA
cdr3_aa: CASSQRRGGADTRYF; cdr3_nt: TGTGCCAGCAGCCAACGGAGAGGGGGCGCAGATACGCGGTATTTT; j_call: TRBJ2-3; v_call: TRBV14; clone_size: once; d_call: TRBD1
cdr3_aa: CASSLGTGGRAFF; cdr3_nt: TGTGCCAGCAGCTTAGGCACAGGGGGCAGAGCTTTCTTT; j_call: TRBJ1-1; v_call: TRBV11-2; clone_size: NA; d_call: TRBD1
cdr3_aa: CATSAGSSNQPQHF; cdr3_nt: TGTGCCACCAGTGCAGGGTCGAGCAATCAGCCCCAGCATTTT; j_call: TRBJ1-5; v_call: TRBV24-1; clone_size: many; d_call: NA